This T cell receptor (beta chain) was identified in a study of cytomegalovirus exposure and HLA in healthy donors. CDR1 and CDR2 from the germline V gene are ENHRY and SYGVKD. The germline V and J ends were trimmed by 4 bases and 2 bases, with 17 bases remaining between them. The CDR3 is 16 amino acids. The PCR was carried out with 60 Vbeta primers and 13 Jbeta primers. Clones were sequenced by immunoSEQ multiplex PCR, and TCRdb holds only the in-frame ones, with some missing. The table lists about 190,000 clones, over 60% of them singletons. The V call is TRBV10-3, the J call TRBJ2-5; D may be TRBD2 (7 bases). Sequenced sample: PBMCs. The clonotype originates from a woman aged 40 to 50 in good health and CMV-seronegative. The CDR3 loop is CAISGIVGGTQETQYF. The CDR3 nucleotides are TGTGCCATCAGTGGGATTGTGGGAGGGACACAAGAGACCCAGTACTTC.